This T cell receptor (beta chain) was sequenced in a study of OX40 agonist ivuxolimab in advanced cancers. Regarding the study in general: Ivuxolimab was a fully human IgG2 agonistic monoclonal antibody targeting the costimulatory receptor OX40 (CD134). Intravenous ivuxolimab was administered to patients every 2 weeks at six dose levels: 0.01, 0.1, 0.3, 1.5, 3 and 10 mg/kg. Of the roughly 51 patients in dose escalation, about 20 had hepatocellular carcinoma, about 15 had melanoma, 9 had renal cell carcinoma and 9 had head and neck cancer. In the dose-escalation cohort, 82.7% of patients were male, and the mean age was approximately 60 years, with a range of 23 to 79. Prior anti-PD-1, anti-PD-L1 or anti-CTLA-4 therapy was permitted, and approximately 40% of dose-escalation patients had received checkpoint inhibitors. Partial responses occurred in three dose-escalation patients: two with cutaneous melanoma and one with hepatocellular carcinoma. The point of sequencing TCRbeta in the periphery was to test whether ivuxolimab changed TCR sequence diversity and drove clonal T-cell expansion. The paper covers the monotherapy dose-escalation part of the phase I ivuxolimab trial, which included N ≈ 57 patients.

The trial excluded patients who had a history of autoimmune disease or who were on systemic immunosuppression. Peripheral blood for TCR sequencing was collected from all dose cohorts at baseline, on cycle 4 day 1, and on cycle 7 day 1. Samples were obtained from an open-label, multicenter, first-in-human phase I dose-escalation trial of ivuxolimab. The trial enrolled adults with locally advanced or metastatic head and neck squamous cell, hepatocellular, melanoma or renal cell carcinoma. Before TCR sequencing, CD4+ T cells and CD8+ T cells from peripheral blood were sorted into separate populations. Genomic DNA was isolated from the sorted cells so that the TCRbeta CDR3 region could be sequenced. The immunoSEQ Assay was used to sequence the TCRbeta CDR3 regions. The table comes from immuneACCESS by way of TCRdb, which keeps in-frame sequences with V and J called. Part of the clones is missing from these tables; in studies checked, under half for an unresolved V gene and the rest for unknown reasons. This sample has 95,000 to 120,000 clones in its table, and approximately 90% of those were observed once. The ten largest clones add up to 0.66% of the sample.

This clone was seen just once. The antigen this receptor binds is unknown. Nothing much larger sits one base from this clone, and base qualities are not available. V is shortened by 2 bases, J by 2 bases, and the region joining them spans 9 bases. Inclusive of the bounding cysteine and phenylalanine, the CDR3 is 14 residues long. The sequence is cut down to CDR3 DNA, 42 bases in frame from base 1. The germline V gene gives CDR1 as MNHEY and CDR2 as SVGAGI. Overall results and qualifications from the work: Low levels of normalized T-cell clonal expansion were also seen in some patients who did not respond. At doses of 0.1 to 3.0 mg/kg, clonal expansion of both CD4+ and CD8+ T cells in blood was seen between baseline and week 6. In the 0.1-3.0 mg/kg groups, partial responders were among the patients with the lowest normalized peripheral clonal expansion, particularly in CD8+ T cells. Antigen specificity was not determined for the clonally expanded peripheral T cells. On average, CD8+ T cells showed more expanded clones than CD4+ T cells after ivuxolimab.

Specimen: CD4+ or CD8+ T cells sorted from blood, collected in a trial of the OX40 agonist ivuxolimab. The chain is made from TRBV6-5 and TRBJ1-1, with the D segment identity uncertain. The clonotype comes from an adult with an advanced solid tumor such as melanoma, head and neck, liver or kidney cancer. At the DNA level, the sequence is TGTGCCAGCAGTTACGGCCAGAGAAACACTGAAGCTTTCTTT. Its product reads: CASSYGQRNTEAFF.